Below are 24 T cell receptor delta chains sequenced from a single sample in a study of gamma-delta T cells after stem cell transplantation. TCRdb made new clone calls on the RT-PCR reads using CATT. The data show over 9,000 delta-chain clones, about two fifths seen once. The sequencing input was gamma-delta T cells. These TCRs come from a human donor. It is not recorded whose cells these are; they may come from a transplant donor.

This clone has just a few counts. The same CDR3 also results from other DNA sequences found in this sample. This chain joins TRDV1 and TRDJ1, with 13 nucleotides matching TRDD3. The trim removed 1 base at V and 8 bases at J, leaving 31 bases unmatched. The CDR3 extends over 24 amino acids. From germline, CDR1 is TSWWSYY and CDR2 QGS. This CDR3 is CALGERPPRGDTGGYANLTTKLIF. The CDR3 nucleotides are TGTGCTCTTGGGGAACGACCCCCGAGAGGGGATACTGGGGGATACGCTAACCTCACTACAAAACTCATCTTT.

This chain links TRDV2 with TRDJ1; D may be TRDD3 (5 bases). This CDR3 has 16 amino acids. Germline CDR1 GEAIGNYY, CDR2 EKD. V was clipped by 0 bases and J by 0 bases, with 13 bases between them. CDR3 sequence reads: CACDTVKGLYTDKLIF. The CDR3 nucleotides are TGTGCCTGTGACACCGTTAAGGGATTGTACACCGATAAACTCATCTTT.

As concerns this clone: Possible read error: a much larger clone is one base away. This CDR3 is also generated by other DNA sequences in the sample. The chain uses TRDV2 and TRDJ3; possible D gene TRDD3, 5 bases. The V gene's germline CDR1 is GEAIGNYY and CDR2 EKD. This CDR3 is 17 amino acids long. As DNA, the CDR3 is TGTGCCTGTGACACGGGGGTATTCTCCTGGGACACACGACAGATGTTTTTC. Its protein is CACDTGVFSWDTRQMFF.

In the case of this clone: A much more abundant neighbour one base away suggests this may be a read error. The J gene is TRDJ3, the V gene TRDV2; TRDD3 aligns across 11 bases. From germline, CDR1 is GEAIGNYY and CDR2 EKD. There are 18 residues in the CDR3. CDR3 protein: CACGTVLGDTWDTRQMFF. DNA of the CDR3: TGTGCCTGTGGCACCGTACTGGGGGATACCTGGGACACCCGACAGATGTTTTTC.

This clone was seen just once. The junction departs from the called germline gene at one end, perhaps through a read error. This sequence joins TRDV1 and TRDJ1, with 9 bases identical to TRDD3. The CDR3 is 19 amino acids. Per the germline V gene, CDR1 is TSWWSYY and CDR2 is QGS. The CDR3 loop is CALGAVQPYWGNDSDKPIF. In DNA form, the CDR3 reads TGTGCTCTTGGGGCCGTCCAGCCTTACTGGGGGAACGATTCCGATAAACCCATCTTT.

A remark on this clone: A much bigger clone sits one base away, suggesting this may be a read error. Other nucleotide sequences from this sample produce the same CDR3. The J gene is TRDJ3, the V gene TRDV2; a possible D gene is TRDD3 (6 bases). Germline CDR1 GEAIGNYY, CDR2 EKD. V was trimmed by 0 bases and J by 0 bases, leaving 11 bases between them. The CDR3 runs 18 residues. CDR3 region: CACDTAGASSWDTRQMFF. The CDR3 coding sequence is TGTGCCTGTGACACCGCTGGGGCCAGCTCCTGGGACACCCGACAGATGTTTTTC.

This rearrangement joins TRDV1 to TRDJ1; 11 nucleotides match TRDD3. Germline V CDR1 and CDR2: TSWWSYY, QGS. V shed 1 base, J shed 3 bases, and the junction held 16 bases outside the gene matches. The CDR3 loop spans 20 amino acids. The CDR3 DNA reads TGTGCTCTTGGGGAACCCCCTTCTACGATGGGGGATACGGGCGCCGATAAACTCATCTTT. Amino acids: CALGEPPSTMGDTGADKLIF.

The sample holds a few counts of this clone. The rearrangement uses TRDV1 and TRDJ1; 13 bases agree with TRDD3. Per the germline V gene, CDR1 is TSWWSYY and CDR2 is QGS. V shed 4 bases, J shed 6 bases, and the junction held 23 bases outside the gene matches. The CDR3 is 21 residues long. Here the CDR3 DNA reads TGTGCTCTTGGGGCTCCGCCTTCAGCCGTACTGGGGGATACGTGGGGAAATAAACTCATCTTT. Translated, it gives CALGAPPSAVLGDTWGNKLIF.

The sample holds a few counts of this clone. This DNA translates differently at residue 6 from the TCRdb protein, which is that of a much larger clone; a read error is likely, and the protein shown is the DNA's own translation. V usage is TRDV2 and J usage is TRDJ1, with TRDD3 matching over 8 bases. CDR3 length: 16 amino acids. Per the germline V gene, CDR1 is GEAIGNYY and CDR2 is EKD. V shed 2 bases and J 4 bases; nucleotides not matched to a gene: 11. CDR3 residues: CACDKRGDKSGDKLIF. The CDR3 DNA follows: TGTGCCTGTGACAAACGGGGGGATAAGTCGGGCGATAAACTCATCTTT.

Concerning this clone: A much more abundant neighbour one base away suggests this may be a read error. Other DNA sequences from this sample encode an identical CDR3 as well. J is TRDJ1 and V is TRDV1; 8 nucleotides align to TRDD3. This CDR3 is 18 amino acids long. Germline values: CDR1 TSWWSYY, CDR2 QGS. The chain's CDR3 is CALTSRGLGAPPGDKLIF. The CDR3 DNA is TGTGCTCTTACTTCCAGAGGACTGGGGGCTCCCCCAGGCGATAAACTCATATTT.

Concerning this clone: A read error may account for a junction end that differs from germline. The rearrangement uses TRDV2 and TRDJ2; TRDD3 aligns across 12 bases. The CDR3 runs to 18 residues. Germline-derived CDR1 and CDR2 are GEAIGNYY and EKD. The CDR3 DNA follows: TGTGCCTGTGACACCGTCTGGGGGATACGTTCTTTGACAGCACAACCCTTCTTT. It yields the protein CACDTVWGIRSLTAQPFF.

The chain employs TRDV1 and TRDJ2; the match to TRDD3 covers 9 bases. The CDR3 length is 19 residues. With 4 bases clipped from V and 0 bases from J, the junction kept 12 bases outside the gene matches. Per germline, CDR1 TSWWSYY and CDR2 QGS. In nucleotides, the CDR3 is TGTGCTCTTGGGGTGGCCTCCTGGGGGATCTCCTCTTTGACAGCACAACTCTTCTTT. This codes for CALGVASWGISSLTAQLFF.

In its sample, this clone ranks as medium-sized. Other DNA sequences of this sample code for an identical CDR3. The chain joins TRDV2 to TRDJ3; no firm D call. Germline-derived CDR1 and CDR2 are GEAIGNYY and EKD. V was pared by 1 base and J by 0 bases, with 12 bases between. The CDR3 covers 18 residues. The DNA of the CDR3 is TGTGCCTGTGACACTCCGGGGCGAAGCTCCTGGGACACCCGACAGATGTTTTTC. Residues: CACDTPGRSSWDTRQMFF.

This clone qualifies as medium-sized. The chain joins TRDV2 to TRDJ3; 8 bases match TRDD3. The CDR3 loop spans 21 amino acids. The germline V gene has CDR1 GEAIGNYY and CDR2 EKD. The trim removed 0 bases at V and 0 bases at J, leaving 12 bases unmatched. The CDR3 loop reads CACDTNPLLGVSSWDTRQMFF. In DNA form, the CDR3 reads TGTGCCTGTGACACCAACCCCCTACTGGGGGTGAGCTCCTGGGACACCCGACAGATGTTTTTC.

Details on this clone: This could be a read error, since a much larger clone is one nucleotide away. Written as DNA, the CDR3 is TGTGCCTGTGACACCCGAAATGGGAAACTCCGCTCCTGGGACACCCGACAGATGTTTTTC. Translation: CACDTRNGKLRSWDTRQMFF. The chain has TRDV2 and TRDJ3; possible D gene TRDD1, 5 bases. Trimming removed 0 bases from V and 0 bases from J, with 17 bases in between. The CDR3 consists of 20 residues. Germline loops: CDR1 GEAIGNYY, CDR2 EKD.

A few counts support this clone. This same CDR3 is encoded by further DNA sequences in the sample. The chain is built from TRDV2 and TRDJ3; 11 nucleotides align to TRDD3. The CDR3 extends over 19 amino acids. V lost 0 bases, J lost 2 bases, and 5 bases stayed unmatched. Germline V CDR1 and CDR2: GEAIGNYY, EKD. The CDR3 DNA reads as TGTGCCTGTGACACCGGAGTACTGGGGGATACCTGGGACACCCGACAGATGTTTTTC. It encodes CACDTGVLGDTWDTRQMFF.

J is TRDJ3 and V is TRDV1; weak D call: TRDD2 (7 bases). Germline V gene sequence: CDR1 TSWWSYY, CDR2 QGS. CDR3 length: 25 residues. Trimming stripped 0 bases from V and 0 bases from J, with 30 bases between. CDR3 in amino acids: CALGELGPFLLRDNPRSWDTRQMFF. The DNA of the CDR3 is TGTGCTCTTGGGGAACTAGGGCCATTCCTACTGAGGGATAACCCTCGCTCCTGGGACACCCGACAGATGTTTTTC.

This clone was detected only a few times. The rearrangement links TRDV2 to TRDJ1, with a possible D match to TRDD3 (5 bases). V lost 8 bases to trimming and J lost 1 base, with 13 bases between them. This CDR3 has 13 amino acids. Germline assignment: CDR1 GEAIGNYY and CDR2 EKD. Written as DNA, the CDR3 is TGTGCCTCCGCGGGGGGGGGCACCGATAAACTCATCTTT. As protein: CASAGGGTDKLIF.

In its sample, this clone was seen once. The genes are TRDV1 and TRDJ1, with 7 bases aligning to TRDD3. The CDR3 is made up of 17 amino acids. J lost 1 base, V lost 11 bases, and 19 bases had no gene match. CDR1 is TSWWSYY and CDR2 is QGS in the germline V gene. The DNA of the CDR3 is TGTGCTAGTGGGGAAAATTGGGGGAGATGGGGCACCGATAAACTCATCTTT. It yields the protein CASGENWGRWGTDKLIF.

Note on this clone: The junction differs from germline at one of its ends, possibly a read error. Other DNA sequences in the same sample also yield this CDR3. The CDR3: CACDSAPIGVPLGTDNLIF. CDR3 coding DNA: TGTGCCTGTGACTCGGCCCCTATTGGGGTACCCTTGGGTACCGATAACCTCATCTTT. The chain recombines TRDV2 with TRDJ1; TRDD3 is a possible D gene (5 bases). The CDR3 extends over 19 amino acids. The germline CDR1 and CDR2 sequences are GEAIGNYY and EKD.

A note on this clone: One junction end does not reproduce the germline sequence, and a read error may be involved. This rearrangement joins TRDV2 to TRDJ1; 7 positions agree with TRDD3. The CDR3 covers 12 residues. Germline CDR1 and CDR2: GEAIGNYY and EKD. The CDR3 region has the DNA TGTGCCTGTGAAGGATACGCGGGGGTACTCATCTTC. This sequence encodes CACEGYAGVLIF.

In its sample, this clone is medium-sized (0.01 to 0.1%). Other DNA variants within this sample encode the same CDR3. This chain links TRDV2 with TRDJ2; 7 nucleotides match TRDD3. The germline gives CDR1 GEAIGNYY, CDR2 EKD. The CDR3 loop spans 19 amino acids. V trimming: 2 bases; J trimming: 0 bases; junction bases outside the gene matches: 14. The CDR3 DNA sequence: TGTGCCTGTGACAACGTACTGGGGATAATGGGGGCTTTGACAGCACAACTCTTCTTT. Encoded protein: CACDNVLGIMGALTAQLFF.

The chain uses TRDV1 and TRDJ1; TRDD3 aligns across 11 bases. Trimming removed 3 bases from V and 2 bases from J; junction bases left unmatched: 26. The CDR3 has 23 residues. Germline-derived CDR1 and CDR2 are TSWWSYY and QGS. The CDR3 reads CALGDPEGGVSVLGDRGTDKLIF. CDR3 nucleotide sequence: TGTGCTCTTGGGGATCCCGAGGGAGGAGTGAGCGTACTGGGGGATAGAGGAACCGATAAACTCATCTTT.

This clone turned up a few times. The rearrangement joins TRDV1 to TRDJ3; 8 bases line up with TRDD3. CDR3 length equals 26 residues. Germline trimming cut 2 bases from V and 12 bases from J; bases unmatched to any gene: 39. CDR1 and CDR2 from the germline V gene are TSWWSYY and QGS. CDR3 nucleotides: TGTGCTCTTGGGGAAAGTGGCTTACATCCTACCCATTCGGTGTGGGATACGCGTCTTAGAATCCGACAGATGTTTTTC. This sequence encodes CALGESGLHPTHSVWDTRLRIRQMFF.